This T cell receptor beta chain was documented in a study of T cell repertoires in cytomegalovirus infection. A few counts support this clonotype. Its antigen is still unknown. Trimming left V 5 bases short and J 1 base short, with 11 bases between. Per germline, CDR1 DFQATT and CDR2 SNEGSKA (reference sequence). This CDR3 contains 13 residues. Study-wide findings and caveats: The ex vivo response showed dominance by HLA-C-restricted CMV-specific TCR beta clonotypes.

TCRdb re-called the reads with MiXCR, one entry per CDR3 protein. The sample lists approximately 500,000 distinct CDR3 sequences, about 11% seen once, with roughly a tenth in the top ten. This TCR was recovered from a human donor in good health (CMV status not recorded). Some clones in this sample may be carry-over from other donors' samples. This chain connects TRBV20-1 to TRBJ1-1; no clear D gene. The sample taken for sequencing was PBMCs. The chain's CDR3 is CSAPPDPNTEAFF. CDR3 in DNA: TGCAGTGCTCCCCCCGACCCGAACACTGAAGCTTTCTTT.